The following is a T cell receptor beta chain sequence with its context. The antigen it recognizes is unknown. Per-base quality was not reported, and no clone a single base away is much larger than it. Other DNA sequences in this specimen translate into the identical CDR3. The data were obtained in a study of blood T cell repertoires in COVID-19 (dated by TCRdb to the early 2020s). About the study as a whole: Samples from collaborators originated in the United States, Italy and Spain and spanned both the acute and convalescent phases of COVID-19. The repertoires were made available in a free public database intended to serve as a resource for research on the immune response to SARS-CoV-2. Deeply sampled blood TCRbeta repertoires from subjects exposed to, actively infected with, or recovered from COVID-19 were included in the dataset. Where available, HLA class I and class II types were taken from metadata supplied by the sample provider and were not determined by assay-based typing. Sample metadata almost always included a de-identified subject ID, COVID-19 status, age in years and sex. The material from the prospective study consisted of cDNA or gDNA derived from T cells, B-cell-depleted T cells, or PBMCs. Samples were obtained from the ongoing ImmuneRACE study (first 160 participants) and from approximately 1,200 subjects provided by 6 global collaborators.

Enrolling through a virtual design, the prospective study's participants ranged in age from roughly 18 to 89 years and lived across some 23 United States geographic areas. To assign participants to cohorts, the prospective study relied on clinical history that participants themselves reported in a screening survey and a study questionnaire. For ImmuneRACE Cohort 3, a participant was defined as recovered based on two consecutive negative NP/OP PCR tests, clearance by a healthcare professional, or resolution of symptoms. Mobile phlebotomists in the prospective study collected whole blood, serum and a nasopharyngeal or oropharyngeal swab from every participant. Prospective study participants could optionally give additional blood draws and questionnaires over an approximately 2-month period. Before DNA extraction, blood samples from the prospective study were shipped at room temperature or frozen.

TCRbeta CDR3 regions were amplified from genomic DNA using the immunoSEQ Assay, a bias-controlled multiplex PCR. Concerning the study's data processing: The number of nucleated cells in each sample was estimated from the amplification of reference gene primers within the assay. Sequence reads were collapsed and filtered to measure the absolute abundance of every unique TCRbeta CDR3 rearrangement. Productive Simpson clonality was computed per sample as the square root of Simpson's diversity index over productive rearrangements. The source is immuneACCESS, and TCRdb retained only in-frame sequences with V and J called. Part of the clones is not carried over; for the studies checked, unresolved V genes explain less than half of this, and the remainder is unexplained. V, J and clone size derive from that table, while D and trimming were established from the DNA sequence. The sample table lists about 240,000 clones, roughly 90% of them with a count of one. The ten largest clonotypes hold 3.5% to 4.5% of the sample.

Study-wide findings and limitations: The quantity of clinical and demographic metadata differed by source and by participant and was supplied without curation.

Trimming takes 4 bases from V and 1 base from J, and the germline ends sit 9 bases apart. CDR1 and CDR2 (SGHTA, FQGNSA) derive from the germline V gene. The CDR3, cysteine through phenylalanine, is 14 amino acids long. The only DNA kept is the CDR3, 42 bases in frame from the first base. The source of this sequence is a woman in her twenties or thirties who had recovered from COVID-19. Material: PBMCs or T cells enriched from blood (not recorded which). The sequence is built from TRBV7-2 and TRBJ2-3, with TRBD2 as a weak D call on 5 bases. The nucleotide sequence reads as follows: TGTGCCAGCAGCTCTAGCCGGGGCACAGATACGCAGTATTTT. Translation gives CASSSSRGTDTQYF.